The clone carrying this T cell receptor beta chain appeared many times. The antigen remains undetermined. TCRdb reprocessed the reads via MiXCR and lists one record per CDR3 protein. The data contain fewer than 650,000 distinct CDR3 sequences, 40% of them singletons. The source of the sample is a study of T cell repertoires in cytomegalovirus infection. Study-level background: Public TCR beta signature analysis indicated the presence of both CMV infection and matching HLA type.

V was cut by 3 bases and J by 7 bases, with 13 bases left in between. The CDR3 has 14 residues. Per germline, CDR1 SGHTA and CDR2 FQGNSA. The rearrangement uses TRBV7-2 and TRBJ2-1; the D is unclear. Sequencing was performed on cultured PBMCs, taken from culture after CMV antigen stimulation. This sequence was found in a human donor in good health (CMV status not recorded). Some clones in this sample may be carry-over from other donors' samples. CDR3 sequence: CASSFARLGNEQFF. The CDR3 bases are TGTGCCAGCAGCTTTGCCCGTCTAGGAAATGAGCAGTTCTTC.